This T cell receptor beta chain was retrieved from a study of blood T cell repertoires in COVID-19 (dated by TCRdb to 2019 to 2021). Context from the whole study: Collaborator samples came from the United States, Italy and Spain and covered acute and convalescent phases of COVID-19. The material from the prospective study consisted of cDNA or gDNA derived from T cells, B-cell-depleted T cells, or PBMCs. The dataset comprised deeply sampled blood TCRbeta repertoires from subjects exposed to, actively infected with, or recovered from COVID-19. The repertoires were released in a freely available public database intended as a resource for research on the immune response to SARS-CoV-2. Samples were obtained from the ongoing ImmuneRACE study (first 160 participants) and from some 1,200 subjects provided by 6 global collaborators. Sample metadata almost always included a de-identified subject ID, COVID-19 status, age in years and sex. Where available, HLA class I and class II types were taken from metadata supplied by the sample provider and were not determined by assay-based typing. Beyond this particular receptor, the publication reports: How much clinical and demographic metadata was included differed by source and by participant, and the metadata was provided uncurated.

TCRbeta CDR3 regions were amplified from genomic DNA by means of the immunoSEQ Assay, a bias-controlled multiplex PCR. The authors processed their data as follows. Within the assay, amplification of reference gene primers was used to estimate how many nucleated cells each sample contained. To quantify the absolute abundance of each unique TCRbeta CDR3 rearrangement, sequence reads were collapsed and filtered. For each sample, productive Simpson clonality was calculated by taking the square root of Simpson's diversity index across productive rearrangements. Sourced from immuneACCESS, this table was stored by TCRdb with only in-frame sequences that have V and J called. A share of the clones is absent; for the studies checked, an unresolved V gene accounts for under half, and the remainder has no known explanation. V and J calls and clone size are copied from that table; D and trimming were computed from the DNA. This sample comprises roughly 230,000 clones, about 80% of them detected only once. Approximately 3.6% of the sample goes to the ten largest clones.

In the case of this clone: Its binding antigen is unknown. Per-base quality was not reported, and no clone a single base away is much larger than it.

The junction carries 10 bases between V and J, which are trimmed by 1 base and 6 bases respectively. From the cysteine up to the phenylalanine, the CDR3 has a length of 13 residues. Only the CDR3 DNA stays, 39 bases, in frame from base 1. Participants in the prospective study were aged roughly 18 to 95 years, lived in more than 20 United States geographic areas, and enrolled through a virtual design. To assign participants to cohorts, the prospective study relied on clinical history that participants themselves reported in a screening survey and a study questionnaire. ImmuneRACE Cohort 3 recovered participants were defined by two consecutive negative NP/OP PCR tests, healthcare professional clearance, or symptom resolution. In the prospective study, mobile phlebotomists collected whole blood, serum and a nasopharyngeal or oropharyngeal swab from each participant. Participants in the prospective study had the option to provide additional blood draws and questionnaires over a 2-month period. Blood samples from the prospective study were shipped frozen or at room temperature prior to DNA extraction.

The chain links TRBV12-3 or TRBV12-4 with TRBJ2-7; the D gene is unclear. This TCR came from a man aged 50-59 years who had recovered from COVID-19. Sequencing was done on a sample of PBMCs or T cells enriched from blood (not recorded which). For the CDR3, the sequence is CASSLGAPLEQYF. The DNA is as follows: TGTGCCAGCAGTTTAGGGGCCCCCCTCGAGCAGTACTTC.